One sample yielded the 15 T cell receptor beta chains listed below, sequenced in a study of T cell changes during pregnancy in multiple sclerosis. The data were produced by immunoSEQ multiplex PCR, yet TCRdb's version contains in-frame clones alone and is incomplete. The table shows around 130,000 clones, with less than 97% occurring only once. This sample comprised peripheral blood, obtained after pregnancy. Every receptor here comes from a female donor with multiple sclerosis, enrolled in a pregnancy study.

The chain joins TRBV7-8 to TRBJ2-1; 7 nucleotides align to TRBD1. V gave up 6 bases and J gave up 8 bases; unmatched junction bases: 7. Germline assignment: CDR1 SGHVS and CDR2 FQNEAQ. The CDR3 length is 13 residues. The CDR3 region has the DNA TGTGCCAGCAGTTCATTAAGGGGGCATGAGCAGTTCTTC. This codes for CASSSLRGHEQFF.

The V call is TRBV7-9, the J call TRBJ2-3, with D unclear. The CDR3 spans 11 residues. Between the trimmed V and J ends, which lost 10 bases and 4 bases, there was a span of 9 bases. Germline CDR1 is SEHNR and CDR2 is FQNEAQ (reference sequence). CDR3 sequence: CATSSADTQYF. DNA for the CDR3: TGTGCCACCTCCTCGGCAGATACGCAGTATTTT. Together with reference TRBV7-9 and TRBJ2-3, the CDR3 gives the full variable domain: DTGVSQNPRHKITKRGQNVTFRCDPISEHNRLYWYRQTLGQGPEFLTYFQNEAQLEKSRLLSDRFSAERPKGSFSTLEIQRTEQGDSAMYLCATSSADTQYFGPGTRLTVL.

The chain has TRBV2 and TRBJ2-1, with 13 bases fitting TRBD2. This CDR3 spans 18 amino acids. CDR1 and CDR2 from the germline V gene are SNHLY and FYNNEI. The V and J ends lost 7 bases and 2 bases, in that order; junction bases with no gene match: 11. CDR3 protein: CASIRGLAGLLTYNEQFF. In nucleotides, the CDR3 is TGTGCCAGCATCAGGGGACTAGCGGGGCTCCTCACCTACAATGAGCAGTTCTTC.

The V and J genes are TRBV6-6 and TRBJ2-7, with 7 bases that match TRBD2. Losses at the gene ends were 3 bases for V and 4 bases for J; bases not matched to a gene: 12. The V gene's germline CDR1 is MNHNY and CDR2 SVGAGI (reference sequence). The CDR3 extends over 16 amino acids. The CDR3 nucleotides are TGTGCCAGCAGTTATTTGGGAGGGCCAAGCTCATACGAGCAGTACTTC. The encoded protein is CASSYLGGPSSYEQYF.

The chain links TRBV19 to TRBJ1-3; the match to TRBD1 covers 8 bases. V was pared by 4 bases and J by 4 bases, with 6 bases of the junction left unmatched. In germline, CDR1 is LNHDA, CDR2 SQIVND (reference sequence). CDR3 size: 15 residues. CDR3 DNA: TGTGCCAGTAGTACCGGACAGGGTTCCGGAAACACCATATATTTT. Amino acid sequence: CASSTGQGSGNTIYF.

The V call is TRBV19, the J call TRBJ2-7, with 8 bases lining up with TRBD2. The CDR3 totals 14 residues. Germline CDR1 and CDR2: LNHDA and SQIVND (reference sequence). V shed 3 bases, J shed 4 bases, and the junction held 5 bases outside the gene matches. CDR3 in amino acids: CASSIRLAGYEQYF. The CDR3, as DNA: TGTGCCAGTAGTATCCGGCTAGCGGGTTACGAGCAGTACTTC.

The chain is built from TRBV28 and TRBJ2-5, with D perhaps matching TRBD2 (6 bases). Trimming removed 6 bases from V and 4 bases from J, with 18 bases in between. The CDR3 is 15 residues long. Germline V CDR1 and CDR2: MDHEN, SYDVKM. CDR3 amino acids: CASRPPGTSGETQYF. As DNA, the CDR3 is TGTGCCAGCAGACCCCCTGGGACTTCGGGAGAGACCCAGTACTTC.

This rearrangement joins TRBV19 to TRBJ1-5; tentative D call: TRBD1 (6 bases). Germline loops: CDR1 LNHDA, CDR2 SQIVND (reference sequence). This CDR3 spans 19 amino acids. Trimming stripped 3 bases from V and 0 bases from J, with 21 bases between. The CDR3: CASSIGLSGAVDSNQPQHF. The CDR3 DNA reads TGTGCCAGTAGTATTGGTTTGTCAGGGGCGGTGGATAGCAATCAGCCCCAGCATTTT.

This chain uses TRBV7-9 with TRBJ2-7; D gene uncertain. CDR1 and CDR2 (germline): SEHNR, FQNEAQ (reference sequence). V gave up 3 bases and J gave up 6 bases, with 9 bases separating them. CDR3 length: 12 amino acids. CDR3 amino acids: CASSFGSFEQYF. CDR3 DNA sequence: TGTGCCAGCAGCTTTGGCAGTTTCGAGCAGTACTTC. Full variable domain (outside the CDR3, taken from reference TRBV7-9 and TRBJ2-7): DTGVSQNPRHKITKRGQNVTFRCDPISEHNRLYWYRQTLGQGPEFLTYFQNEAQLEKSRLLSDRFSAERPKGSFSTLEIQRTEQGDSAMYLCASSFGSFEQYFGPGTRLTVT.

J is TRBJ1-1 and V is TRBV28; 7 bases line up with TRBD1. CDR3 length equals 15 residues. The J segment lost 4 bases and the V segment lost 1 base, leaving 6 bases of the junction unmatched. The germline gives CDR1 MDHEN, CDR2 SYDVKM. CDR3 nucleotides: TGTGCCAGCAGTTTATCCCGAGGGACAGCCACTGAAGCTTTCTTT. This codes for CASSLSRGTATEAFF.

The chain employs TRBV7-6 and TRBJ1-4; no reliable D call. The CDR3 loop spans 15 amino acids. Germline-derived CDR1 and CDR2 are SGHVS and FNYEAQ. The V gene lost 2 bases and the J gene lost 4 bases, with 11 bases spanning the gap. The chain's CDR3 is CASSLQSSFNEKLFF. The CDR3 bases are TGTGCCAGCAGCTTACAGTCTTCATTTAATGAAAAACTGTTTTTT.

V and J are TRBV16 and TRBJ1-2; tentative D call: TRBD1 (6 bases). The ends were cut back, 4 bases at V and 0 bases at J, with 18 bases in the middle. CDR1 is KGHSY, CDR2 FQNENV, per germline. This CDR3 spans 17 amino acids. CDR3 loop: CASSPLTGTPANYGYTF. The CDR3 DNA reads TGTGCCAGCAGCCCACTCACAGGGACACCGGCTAACTATGGCTACACCTTC.

The J gene is TRBJ2-1, the V gene TRBV7-9; a possible D gene is TRBD2 (5 bases). The CDR3 spans 16 residues. The germline V gene has CDR1 SEHNR and CDR2 FQNEAQ (reference sequence). Between the trimmed V and J ends, which lost 5 bases and 7 bases, there was a span of 21 bases. This CDR3 is CASSRGGYRTPNEQFF. The CDR3 region has the DNA TGTGCCAGCAGCCGCGGAGGTTACCGTACACCAAATGAGCAGTTCTTC.

V and J are TRBV19 and TRBJ2-7, with TRBD1 identical over 7 bases. The germline V gene has CDR1 LNHDA and CDR2 SQIVND (reference sequence). Trimming at V came to 5 bases and at J to 4 bases, leaving 14 bases not matched to a gene. The CDR3 extends over 16 amino acids. The CDR3 reads CASSPLGWQGDYEQYF. The CDR3 DNA sequence: TGTGCCAGTAGTCCCCTTGGATGGCAGGGGGATTACGAGCAGTACTTC. Looking up the rest from reference TRBV19 and TRBJ2-7 gives the full variable domain: DGGITQSPKYLFRKEGQNVTLSCEQNLNHDAMYWYRQDPGQGLRLIYYSQIVNDFQKGDIAEGYSVSREKKESFPLTVTSAQKNPTAFYLCASSPLGWQGDYEQYFGPGTRLTVT.

This clone was recorded once. The rearrangement uses TRBV2 and TRBJ2-3, with 8 bases that match TRBD1. V lost 8 bases to trimming and J lost 1 base; unmatched junction nucleotides: 11. The CDR3 sequence is 16 residues long. Germline CDR1 and CDR2: SNHLY and FYNNEI. CDR3 nucleotide sequence: TGTGCCAGCTTGATGTCGGACAGGGTGGGCACAGATACGCAGTATTTT. Amino acid sequence: CASLMSDRVGTDTQYF.